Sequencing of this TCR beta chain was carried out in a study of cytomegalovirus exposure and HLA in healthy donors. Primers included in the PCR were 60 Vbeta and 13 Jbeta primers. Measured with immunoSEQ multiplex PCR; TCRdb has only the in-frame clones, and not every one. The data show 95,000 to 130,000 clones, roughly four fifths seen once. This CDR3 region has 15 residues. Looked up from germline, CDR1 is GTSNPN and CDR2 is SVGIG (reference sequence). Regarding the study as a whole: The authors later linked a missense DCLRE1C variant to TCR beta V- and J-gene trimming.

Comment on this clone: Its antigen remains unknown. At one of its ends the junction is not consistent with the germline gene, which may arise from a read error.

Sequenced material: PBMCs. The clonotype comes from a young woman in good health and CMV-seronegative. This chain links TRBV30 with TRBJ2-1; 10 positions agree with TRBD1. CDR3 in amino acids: CAWRGDRGLFNGQFF. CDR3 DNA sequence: TGTGCCTGGAGGGGGGACAGGGGTTTATTCAATGGGCAGTTCTTC.